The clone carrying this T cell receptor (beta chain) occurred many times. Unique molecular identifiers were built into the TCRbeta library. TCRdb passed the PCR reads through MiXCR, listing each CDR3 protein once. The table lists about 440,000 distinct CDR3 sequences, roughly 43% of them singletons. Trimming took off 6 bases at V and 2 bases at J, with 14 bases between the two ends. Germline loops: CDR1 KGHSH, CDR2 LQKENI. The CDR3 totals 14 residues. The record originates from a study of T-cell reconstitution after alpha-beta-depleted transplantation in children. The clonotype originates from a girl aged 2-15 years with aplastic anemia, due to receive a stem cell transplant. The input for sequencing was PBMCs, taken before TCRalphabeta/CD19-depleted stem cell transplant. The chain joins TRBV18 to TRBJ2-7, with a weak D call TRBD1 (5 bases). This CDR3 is CASSMTEWPYEQYF. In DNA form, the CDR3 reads TGTGCCAGCTCCATGACAGAGTGGCCCTACGAGCAGTACTTC. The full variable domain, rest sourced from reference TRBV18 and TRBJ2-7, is NAGVMQNPRHLVRRRGQEARLRCSPMKGHSHVYWYRQLPEEGLKFMVYLQKENIIDESGMPKERFSAEFPKEGPSILRIQQVVRGDSAAYFCASSMTEWPYEQYFGPGTRLTVT.